The TCR beta chain under discussion was sequenced for a study of read filtering for tumor transcriptome and immune sequencing (TCRdb year 2020). About the full investigation: Of the patients in the cohort, approximately 16 were male and roughly 13 were female, and their mean age was roughly 68 years, with a range of about 45 to 90. Using the same bone marrow samples, the study compared TCR repertoires obtained by targeted immune repertoire sequencing with those obtained by bulk whole-transcriptome sequencing. By revised international staging, under 10 patients were R-ISS I, approximately 15 were R-ISS II and roughly 7 were R-ISS III. Per sample, about 4 to 10.27 million TCR-region mapped reads were obtained with IR-seq, compared with only about 80 to 1273 with RNA-seq. After DNase treatment, whole-transcriptome libraries were prepared using the TruSeq RNA Access Library Prep Kit. A main aim was a read-filtering strategy for immune repertoire data, specifically whether clonotypes supported by a single read should be removed. What the research found in general, with its limitations: Clonotypes were captured by IR-seq at much higher depth and more reliably than by RNA-seq, and smaller IR-seq throughput was sufficient for identification of most shared clonotypes. Rather than purified T cells, the sorted CD138-negative fraction was a mixed bone marrow immune population. Single-read clonotypes made up roughly four fifths of clonotypes but approximately 3.5% of total reads in IR-seq, and roughly three quarters of clonotypes and about 45% of reads in RNA-seq. Removing single-read clonotypes increased the correlation between IR-seq and RNA-seq shared clonotype proportions.

CDR1 SEHNR and CDR2 FQNEAQ are derived from the germline V gene (reference sequence). Trimming leaves V shorter by 4 bases and J shorter by 0 bases, with the junction holding 15 bases beyond the gene matches. The CDR3 has 20 amino acids, counting the end cysteine and phenylalanine. Only the CDR3 part of the read is kept: 60 bases, read in frame from the first base. This clonotype was counted many times. The antigen this receptor binds is unknown. No quality values exist for individual bases; no much larger clone is one base distant. TCR libraries were constructed from about 400 ng RNA using the Immunoverse kit, and molecular barcoded adaptors covering alpha/delta and beta/gamma chains were employed. TCR library preparation used the same RNA that went into transcriptome sequencing. TCR libraries were sequenced on an Illumina HiSeq 4000 with 2 x 150 cycles. As for the original processing: With MiXCR, TCR reads were aligned to human V, D, J and C references and assembled into CDR3 clonotypes, with quality filtering and error correction included. The tcR package in R was used to analyze clonotype counts and gene usage diversity. For inspection of raw mapping reads, RNA-seq reads were mapped by STAR aligner version 2.5.3a onto GRCh37 of the human genome. To test how sequencing depth affected the clonotypes detected, IR-seq fastq files were randomly downsampled with Seqtk 1.3. TCRdb reprocessed the public reads (quality trimming at Q25 with fastp, clone calling with MiXCR) and kept in-frame beta chains. Rows are combined by CDR3 protein, so each entry shows the most common genes and DNA. The authors' filters were not applied to this entry. Present in this sample are over 45,000 distinct CDR3 sequences, 20% to 25% of which were seen just once. Of the sample, roughly 15% falls within the top ten clones.

Every patient had bone marrow sampled at the time of active disease. Ficoll-Hypaque density gradient centrifugation was used to isolate bone marrow mononuclear cells. CD138-negative cells were obtained by negative selection after labeling with CD138 magnetic microbeads on a MACS separator, removing myeloma plasma cells. Purity of the isolated cells was checked by flow cytometry on an Attune NxT using CD138 antibodies. Total RNA was extracted using TRIzol reagent and was quantified on a NanoDrop spectrophotometer. For each patient, the CD138-negative bone marrow sample underwent paired RNA-seq and IR-seq.

The sequenced sample was a population of CD138-negative cells sorted from bone marrow. The cell subset or site label, read with the paper, signifies: bone marrow mononuclear cells depleted of CD138+ plasma/myeloma cells by negative magnetic selection. Recombination joined TRBV7-9 with TRBJ2-3, with 11 central nucleotides matching TRBD2. The source of this sequence is a donor aged 40 or over with multiple myeloma. Read as DNA, the sequence is TGTGCCAGCAGCTCGTTGACTAGCGGGGTCCCGTGGGCGAGCACAGATACGCAGTATTTT. Its coded protein is CASSSLTSGVPWASTDTQYF. When the CDR3 is completed using the reference TRBV7-9 and TRBJ2-3 genes on either side, the full variable domain is DTGVSQNPRHKITKRGQNVTFRCDPISEHNRLYWYRQTLGQGPEFLTYFQNEAQLEKSRLLSDRFSAERPKGSFSTLEIQRTEQGDSAMYLCASSSLTSGVPWASTDTQYFGPGTRLTVL.